This T cell receptor beta chain was identified in a study of blood T cell repertoires in COVID-19. Overall study context: Samples of COVID-19 (acute and convalescent) were obtained from the United States, Italy and Spain. Nucleic acid was either cDNA or gDNA, and it came from T cells, B-cell-depleted T cells, or PBMCs.

Participant-given clinical history determined each cohort assignment. Sequencing used immunoSEQ multiplex PCR; TCRdb keeps in-frame clones, though not all of them. The table lists a few hundred thousand clones, about 89% of them singletons, with around 4% in the top ten. This CDR3 is built from 14 residues. The germline V gene encodes CDR1 SGHNT and CDR2 YYREEE (reference sequence). J gave up 4 bases and V 3 bases, and 6 bases lay outside the gene matches. This chain joins TRBV5-4 and TRBJ1-2, with 7 bases identical to TRBD1. Source material: PBMCs or T cells enriched from blood (not recorded which). The TCR sequence derives from a woman in her 30s who had recovered from COVID-19. The CDR3 DNA is TGTGCCAGCAGCTGGGGGAACAGGGGCTATGGCTACACCTTC. Protein: CASSWGNRGYGYTF.